Listed below are T cell receptor beta chains from one sample, sequenced in a study of blood T cell repertoires in COVID-19. Assay used: immunoSEQ multiplex PCR; TCRdb lists only in-frame clones, some missing. Of roughly 100,000 clones in the sample, around 84% were seen once. The sequencing sample was made of peripheral blood. Receptor source: a human donor in a cohort sampled during active COVID-19. Both conserved end residues are part of each CDR3. Size is omitted from some rows. Given values are once, few, many or a class for expanded clones.

J gene: TRBJ1-2
V gene: TRBV6-1
clone size: -
CDR3 protein: CASSAQGTRANYGYTF

J gene: TRBJ1-4
V gene: TRBV18
clone size: -
CDR3 protein: CASSPPGRPTNEKLFF

J gene: TRBJ1-1
V gene: TRBV7-6
clone size: -
CDR3 protein: CASSLRSSSYNTEAFF

J gene: TRBJ2-7
V gene: TRBV7-2
clone size: -
CDR3 protein: CASSLRDTLYEQYF

J gene: TRBJ1-5
V gene: TRBV30
clone size: -
CDR3 protein: CAWNLGQLGQPQHF

J gene: TRBJ1-3
V gene: TRBV6-8
clone size: -
CDR3 protein: CASRPGDSSGNTIYF

J gene: TRBJ1-2
V gene: TRBV4-3
clone size: few
CDR3 protein: CASSPDRRDRDYGYTF

J gene: TRBJ2-1
V gene: TRBV6-2/TRBV6-3
clone size: -
CDR3 protein: CASSSWGTGTYNEQFF

J gene: TRBJ1-6
V gene: TRBV2
clone size: -
CDR3 protein: CASSADTNSPLHF

J gene: TRBJ2-7
V gene: TRBV29-1
clone size: -
CDR3 protein: CSGYYGYEQYF

J gene: TRBJ2-1
V gene: TRBV28
clone size: -
CDR3 protein: CASNSGGNEQFF

J gene: TRBJ1-6
V gene: TRBV5-1
clone size: -
CDR3 protein: CASSLGSGLYNSPLHF

J gene: TRBJ2-7
V gene: TRBV24-1
clone size: few
CDR3 protein: CATSSDRQGFYEQYF

J gene: TRBJ2-7
V gene: TRBV18
clone size: -
CDR3 protein: CASSPMPGDEQYF

J gene: TRBJ2-5
V gene: TRBV5-4
clone size: -
CDR3 protein: CASTGGRGAYQETQYF

J gene: TRBJ2-7
V gene: TRBV11-1
clone size: once
CDR3 protein: CASSSRQSSYEQYF

J gene: TRBJ2-7
V gene: TRBV6-6
clone size: -
CDR3 protein: CASSSLDRNEQYF

J gene: TRBJ1-5
V gene: TRBV7-9
clone size: -
CDR3 protein: CASSFPGPNQPQHF

J gene: TRBJ2-7
V gene: TRBV28
clone size: -
CDR3 protein: CASSEEGSSYEQYF

J gene: TRBJ1-5
V gene: TRBV6-2/TRBV6-3
clone size: -
CDR3 protein: CASSYLENQPQHF

J gene: TRBJ2-1
V gene: TRBV6-5
clone size: -
CDR3 protein: CASTDQGLRYNEQFF

J gene: TRBJ1-2
V gene: TRBV28
clone size: -
CDR3 protein: CASSAPGTGNGYTF

J gene: TRBJ1-2
V gene: TRBV27
clone size: -
CDR3 protein: CASSSTLGRVDYGYTF

J gene: TRBJ1-5
V gene: TRBV7-9
clone size: few
CDR3 protein: CASSLEFGTGADQPQHF

J gene: TRBJ2-5
V gene: TRBV2
clone size: -
CDR3 protein: CASSTGTAVKETQYF

J gene: TRBJ2-7
V gene: TRBV27
clone size: -
CDR3 protein: CASSLDMGTYEQYF

J gene: TRBJ1-4
V gene: TRBV4-1
clone size: many
CDR3 protein: CASARLGFNEKLFF

J gene: TRBJ2-2
V gene: TRBV9
clone size: -
CDR3 protein: CASSARDRGTGGELFF

J gene: TRBJ2-7
V gene: TRBV7-2
clone size: -
CDR3 protein: CASSPRAGNGYEQYF

J gene: TRBJ2-5
V gene: TRBV7-2
clone size: few
CDR3 protein: CASSPQTGSETQYF

J gene: TRBJ1-4
V gene: TRBV10-1
clone size: -
CDR3 protein: CASRIQGGQKLFF

J gene: TRBJ2-3
V gene: TRBV5-1
clone size: -
CDR3 protein: CASSLGGRSTDTQYF

J gene: TRBJ1-6
V gene: TRBV4-3
clone size: -
CDR3 protein: CASSHGRVQNSPLHF

J gene: TRBJ2-3
V gene: TRBV5-6
clone size: -
CDR3 protein: CASSLAPRQVTDTQYF

J gene: TRBJ2-1
V gene: TRBV9
clone size: -
CDR3 protein: CASSGGLAVGLLQFF

J gene: TRBJ2-7
V gene: TRBV18
clone size: once
CDR3 protein: CASSPPTGQTYEQYF

J gene: TRBJ1-1
V gene: TRBV5-6
clone size: once
CDR3 protein: CASSLDRGLGTEAFF

J gene: TRBJ1-1
V gene: TRBV7-9
clone size: -
CDR3 protein: CASSLGTGANTEAFF

J gene: TRBJ1-4
V gene: TRBV9
clone size: -
CDR3 protein: CASSVGAGVDEKLFF

J gene: TRBJ1-1
V gene: TRBV28
clone size: -
CDR3 protein: CASSLFQGKTEAFF

J gene: TRBJ2-3
V gene: TRBV5-1
clone size: -
CDR3 protein: CASSLDRVADTQYF

J gene: TRBJ1-5
V gene: TRBV30
clone size: few
CDR3 protein: CAWSEAGRRQHF

J gene: TRBJ2-4
V gene: TRBV6-1
clone size: -
CDR3 protein: CASSEASGRAKNIQYF

J gene: TRBJ1-2
V gene: TRBV7-2
clone size: -
CDR3 protein: CASSFYGTQDGYTF

J gene: TRBJ2-7
V gene: TRBV30
clone size: -
CDR3 protein: CAWSGGAYEQYF

J gene: TRBJ2-5
V gene: TRBV24-1
clone size: -
CDR3 protein: CATSDPTGQGSGQETQYF

J gene: TRBJ2-3
V gene: TRBV15
clone size: -
CDR3 protein: CATSRVGNGGAGDTQYF

J gene: TRBJ2-3
V gene: TRBV5-1
clone size: -
CDR3 protein: CASSLLQPGDTQYF

J gene: TRBJ1-2
V gene: TRBV4-3
clone size: -
CDR3 protein: CASSQARTGGHPYGYTF

J gene: TRBJ2-3
V gene: TRBV6-5
clone size: -
CDR3 protein: CASSRGQGSADTQYF

J gene: TRBJ1-5
V gene: TRBV28
clone size: -
CDR3 protein: CASSFWSENQPQHF

J gene: TRBJ1-5
V gene: TRBV6-2/TRBV6-3
clone size: -
CDR3 protein: CASTPRRGLSNQPQHF

J gene: TRBJ2-1
V gene: TRBV2
clone size: -
CDR3 protein: CASLVYNEQFF